The T cell receptor (beta chain) under discussion was sequenced for a study of blood T cell repertoires in COVID-19. Overall study context: Material from acute and convalescent COVID-19 was sourced from the United States, Italy and Spain. The analysed material was cDNA or gDNA that came from T cells, B-cell-depleted T cells, or PBMCs.

The germline V gene has CDR1 MNHEY and CDR2 SMNVEV (reference sequence). Between the trimmed V and J ends, which lost 5 bases and 8 bases, there was a span of 12 bases. The CDR3 totals 12 residues. Original processing notes: Reference gene primers were amplified, and this amplification served to estimate nucleated cell counts. Generated by immunoSEQ multiplex PCR, the TCRdb table keeps only in-frame clones and is missing some. Clone size and the V and J calls come from that table; the DNA yielded D and trimming. The table has tens of thousands of clones, approximately 82% seen once; the top ten hold roughly 5%.

V and J are TRBV27 and TRBJ1-2; maybe TRBD1 (5 bases). Source material: peripheral blood. This sequence originates from a man in his forties or fifties with active COVID-19. In nucleotides, the CDR3 is TGTGCCAGCAGTCACGGGGGAGGCGGCTACACCTTC. Protein sequence: CASSHGGGGYTF.